One and the same sample provided the 18 T cell receptor beta chains below, sequenced in a study of T-cell reconstitution after alpha-beta-depleted transplantation in children. The TCRbeta library was prepared with unique molecular identifiers. From the PCR reads, TCRdb called clonotypes with MiXCR, one entry per CDR3 protein. In the table there are around 680,000 distinct CDR3 sequences, around a sixth of which are singletons. Sequenced material: PBMCs from the stem cell graft donor, taken from the stem cell graft. These TCRs come from a human donor who donated a stem cell graft to a child with acute myeloid leukemia.

In this sample, this clonotype turned up a few times. V usage is TRBV4-1 and J usage is TRBJ1-1; D gene unclear. CDR1 is MGHRA and CDR2 is YSYEKL in the germline V gene. V was cut by 4 bases and J by 3 bases, with 15 bases left in between. There are 15 residues in the CDR3. The CDR3 here is CASSLRLTAYTEAFF. CDR3 DNA sequence: TGCGCCAGCAGCCTGAGGTTGACCGCTTACACTGAAGCTTTCTTT.

This clonotype was observed at least ten times. The chain couples TRBV10-3 to TRBJ1-5; a weak D match, TRBD1 (6 bases). Trimming took 5 bases from V and 3 from J, leaving 8 bases between them. Germline V gives CDR1 ENHRY, CDR2 SYGVKD. The CDR3 consists of 13 residues. CDR3 sequence: CAISYRDNQPQHF. CDR3 bases: TGTGCCATCAGTTACAGGGACAATCAGCCCCAGCATTTT.

This clonotype was seen many times. The genes are TRBV29-1 and TRBJ1-2; D is undetermined. CDR1 and CDR2 from the germline V gene are SQVTM and ANQGSEA. This CDR3 is 11 amino acids long. Trimming cost V 0 bases and J 8 bases, with 7 bases left between them. CDR3 region: CSVEEGLGYTF. In nucleotides, the CDR3 is TGCAGCGTTGAAGAGGGATTGGGCTACACCTTC. Based on the CDR3 plus reference TRBV29-1 and TRBJ1-2, the full variable domain is SAVISQKPSRDICQRGTSLTIQCQVDSQVTMMFWYRQQPGQSLTLIATANQGSEATYESGFVIDKFPISRPNLTFSTLTVSNMSPEDSSIYLCSVEEGLGYTFGSGTRLTVV.

The chain combines TRBV7-9 with TRBJ2-1; tentatively, D is TRBD1 (6 bases). Germline lookup yields CDR1 SEHNR and CDR2 FQNEAQ (reference sequence). The CDR3 consists of 15 residues. Trimming stripped 2 bases from V and 0 bases from J, with 8 bases between. This CDR3 is CASSLNRDSYNEQFF. CDR3 nucleotides: TGTGCCAGCAGCTTAAACAGGGACTCCTACAATGAGCAGTTCTTC.

V is TRBV20-1 and J is TRBJ2-7; D is undetermined. Germline assignment: CDR1 DFQATT and CDR2 SNEGSKA (reference sequence). The CDR3 loop spans 18 amino acids. V was pared by 0 bases and J by 4 bases, with 25 bases between. The CDR3 coding sequence is TGCAGTGCTAGAGATCTTGGCAGGTCCTCCCATTCCCCGTACGAGCAGTACGTC. It yields the protein CSARDLGRSSHSPYEQYV.

This chain joins TRBV7-8 and TRBJ1-1; D unresolved. The V end lost 8 bases, the J end lost 4 bases, and 23 bases lay between the germline ends. Germline-derived CDR1 and CDR2 are SGHVS and FQNEAQ. The CDR3 covers 16 residues. The CDR3 reads CASGTWPDRGFTEAFF. The CDR3 DNA is TGTGCCAGCGGAACATGGCCGGACCGAGGGTTCACTGAAGCTTTCTTT. The full variable domain, with the rest looked up from reference TRBV7-8 and TRBJ1-1, is GAGVSQSPRYKVAKRGQDVALRCDPISGHVSLFWYQQALGQGPEFLTYFQNEAQLDKSGLPSDRFFAERPEGSVSTLKIQRTQQEDSAVYLCASGTWPDRGFTEAFFGQGTRLTVV.

This clonotype appeared many times. The chain recombines TRBV5-5 with TRBJ2-3; no clear D gene. The CDR3 runs to 11 residues. The germline gives CDR1 SGHKS, CDR2 YYEKEE (reference sequence). The V end lost 2 bases, the J end lost 14 bases, and 12 bases lay between the germline ends. Here the CDR3 DNA reads TGTGCCAGCAGCTTTTCCATAACACTGTATTTT. Translating gives CASSFSITLYF.

The CDR3 nucleotides are TGCAGTGCTAGAGTGCAGGGCGGGAACTATGGCTACACCTTC. It specifies CSARVQGGNYGYTF. The chain links TRBV20-1 to TRBJ1-2, with TRBD1 as a possible D gene (5 bases). From germline, CDR1 is DFQATT and CDR2 SNEGSKA (reference sequence). This CDR3 comprises 14 residues. Trimming removed 1 base from V and 2 bases from J, with 11 bases in between.

This clonotype was seen just once. The chain uses TRBV14 and TRBJ2-7; D possibly uses TRBD1 or TRBD2 (6 bases each). Deletions cut 4 bases from V and 7 bases from J, with 11 bases between. The CDR3 is 12 amino acids. Per the germline V gene, CDR1 is SGHDN and CDR2 is FVKESK. The CDR3 nucleotides are TGTGCCAGCAGCCCGGGGGCGCGGGAGCAGTACTTC. This codes for CASSPGAREQYF.

The table lists this clonotype with a few counts. In DNA form, the CDR3 reads TGTGCCAGCAGTTCCCTGAGAGGCTACACCTTC. Translating it yields CASSSLRGYTF. The V gene is TRBV12-3 or TRBV12-4, the J gene TRBJ1-2, with no clear D. CDR3 length equals 11 residues. Trimming took 4 bases from V and 8 from J, leaving 8 bases between them.

This clonotype was counted at least ten times. The gene calls are TRBV29-1 and TRBJ2-5, with 12 bases that match TRBD1. CDR1 is SQVTM, CDR2 ANQGSEA, per germline. With V trimmed by 8 bases and J by 2 bases, 6 bases remained unmatched. CDR3 length: 14 residues. CDR3 in amino acids: CSTRDRGLQETQYF. DNA for the CDR3: TGCAGCACACGGGACAGGGGGCTTCAAGAGACCCAGTACTTC.

This clonotype has more than one count but fewer than ten. The chain has TRBV7-2 and TRBJ2-7; D call uncertain. Germline V CDR1 and CDR2: SGHTA, FQGNSA. Trimming took off 1 base at V and 7 bases at J, with 11 bases between the two ends. The CDR3 totals 13 residues. For the CDR3, the DNA is TGTGCCAGCAGCTTAGGTCCAGACTTAGAGCAGTACGTC. It is translated as CASSLGPDLEQYV.

There are a few counts of this clonotype. The chain has TRBV18 and TRBJ2-3; unclear D gene. Trimming removed 1 base at V and 4 bases at J, with 9 bases between. The germline CDR1 and CDR2 sequences are KGHSH and LQKENI. The CDR3 is made up of 14 amino acids. The CDR3 region has the DNA TGTGCCAGCTCACCACAAGGTATCCCAGATACGCAGTATTTT. Translating it yields CASSPQGIPDTQYF.

This clonotype was detected only a few times. The chain is built from TRBV7-7 and TRBJ2-2; D tentatively fits TRBD1 or TRBD2 (5 bases each). The germline V gene has CDR1 SSHAT and CDR2 FNYEAQ (reference sequence). This CDR3 is 14 amino acids long. V was clipped by 5 bases and J by 1 base, with 8 bases between them. CDR3 DNA: TGTGCCAGCAGCCGGGGACGGAACACCGGGGAGCTGTTTTTT. Translating it yields CASSRGRNTGELFF.

V gene TRBV27 combines with J gene TRBJ2-5, with 7 bases matching TRBD2. CDR3 length: 16 residues. V shed 2 bases, J shed 5 bases, and the junction held 11 bases outside the gene matches. Germline-derived CDR1 and CDR2 are MNHEY and SMNVEV (reference sequence). CDR3 residues: CASSLREGSNWETQYF. The CDR3 nucleotides are TGTGCCAGCAGTTTAAGGGAGGGCTCTAACTGGGAGACCCAGTACTTC.

This clonotype has ten or more counts. The rearrangement uses TRBV12-3 or TRBV12-4 and TRBJ1-4, with a weak D call TRBD1 (6 bases). The V gene lost 6 bases and the J gene lost 5 bases, with 10 bases spanning the gap. This CDR3 spans 13 amino acids. CDR3 nucleotide sequence: TGTGCCAGCAGGCCTACAGGGAATGAAAAACTGTTTTTT. It encodes CASRPTGNEKLFF.

In this sample, this clonotype turned up many times. CDR3 loop: CASSLAGGRANTGELFF. Written as DNA, the CDR3 is TGTGCCAGCAGCTTAGCGGGAGGACGAGCGAACACCGGGGAGCTGTTTTTT. The gene calls are TRBV7-6 and TRBJ2-2, with D possibly being TRBD2 (6 bases). Germline CDR1 and CDR2: SGHVS and FNYEAQ. The CDR3 length is 17 residues. V lost 0 bases, J lost 0 bases, and 11 bases lay in between.

This chain joins TRBV12-3 or TRBV12-4 and TRBJ2-1; 10 bases fit TRBD1. This CDR3 has 13 residues. Germline trimming cut 6 bases from V and 8 bases from J; bases unmatched to any gene: 4. CDR3 nucleotides: TGTGCCAGCAGCTCGACAGGGGGCGATGAGCAGTTCTTC. Translation gives CASSSTGGDEQFF.